This T cell receptor beta chain was obtained from a study of glioma-infiltrating T cells after dendritic cell vaccination. Study in general: Autologous tumor lysate-pulsed dendritic cell vaccination was given between about 2003 and 2012.

Remarks on this clone: Its antigen is as yet unknown.

V shed 5 bases, J shed 5 bases, and the junction held 9 bases outside the gene matches. The CDR3 spans 15 residues. Germline V gene sequence: CDR1 SGHVT, CDR2 SQSDAQ. Primers: 60 V beta forward and 13 J beta reverse. Data came from immunoSEQ multiplex PCR; TCRdb stores just in-frame clones and leaves some out. The data hold tens of thousands of clones, with more than 75% observed a single time. Time point denoted: after dendritic cell vaccination, including at tumor progression/relapse. Study-level results: Longer survival after dendritic cell vaccination followed higher pretreatment TIL content.

This receptor was taken from a human donor with glioblastoma. This sample comprised blood, obtained after dendritic cell vaccination. The chain has TRBV7-4 and TRBJ2-7; 10 nucleotides align to TRBD1. CDR3 coding DNA: TGTGCCAGCAGCCTTGTCGGGACAGGGGCCCACGAGCAGTACTTC. Its protein product is CASSLVGTGAHEQYF. Variable domain in full (rest from reference TRBV7-4 and TRBJ2-7): GAGVSQSPRYKVAKRGRDVALRCDSISGHVTLYWYRQTLGQGSEVLTYSQSDAQRDKSGRPSGRFSAERPERSVSTLKIQRTEQGDSAVYLCASSLVGTGAHEQYFGPGTRLTVT.